The rows below give T cell receptor beta chains drawn from one sample of a study of CD8+ T cells in alopecia areata. Using immunoSEQ multiplex PCR, the repertoire was profiled, and TCRdb retains in-frame clones only, with some absent. Among 150,000 or so clones listed, around 49% were seen once. Material: CD8+ T cells sorted from blood, obtained at week 0. These receptors all stem from a human donor with alopecia areata. The CDR3 runs from the conserved cysteine through the conserved F or W. D genes are given only for firm matches. Clone sizes are given selectively: once, few, many, or a class where the clone is expanded.

d_call: -
clone_size: once
v_call: TRBV27
j_call: TRBJ2-1
cdr3_nt: TGTGCCAGCGGATCTCGTAGGAATGAGCAGTTCTTC
cdr3_aa: CASGSRRNEQFF

d_call: TRBD2
clone_size: many
v_call: TRBV6-1
j_call: TRBJ2-3
cdr3_nt: TGTGCCAGCAGTGTAACTAGCGGGGGGGCCACAGATACGCAGTATTTT
cdr3_aa: CASSVTSGGATDTQYF

d_call: -
clone_size: -
v_call: TRBV13
j_call: TRBJ2-2
cdr3_nt: TGTGCCAGCAGCCCCGATCCGAACACCGGGGAGCTGTTTTTT
cdr3_aa: CASSPDPNTGELFF

d_call: TRBD1
clone_size: few
v_call: TRBV29-1
j_call: TRBJ2-2
cdr3_nt: TGCAGCGGAACAGGGGGTACCGGGGAGCTGTTTTTT
cdr3_aa: CSGTGGTGELFF

d_call: -
clone_size: -
v_call: TRBV7-9
j_call: TRBJ2-3
cdr3_nt: TGTGCCAGCAGGACAGGCGCGAGTAGCACAGATACGCAGTATTTT
cdr3_aa: CASRTGASSTDTQYF

d_call: TRBD1
clone_size: -
v_call: TRBV4-2
j_call: TRBJ2-1
cdr3_nt: TGTGCCAGCAGCCAGGGACAGCTCTCCTACAATGAGCAGTTCTTC
cdr3_aa: CASSQGQLSYNEQFF

d_call: -
clone_size: -
v_call: TRBV6-5
j_call: TRBJ1-1
cdr3_nt: TGTGCCAGCAGTTACACGGGGGGCAACACTGAAGCTTTCTTT
cdr3_aa: CASSYTGGNTEAFF

d_call: TRBD1
clone_size: -
v_call: TRBV11-2
j_call: TRBJ1-6
cdr3_nt: TGTGCCAGCACCCCAATCAAGGGGGCGCAGAATTCACCCCTCCACTTT
cdr3_aa: CASTPIKGAQNSPLHF

d_call: TRBD1
clone_size: few
v_call: TRBV29-1
j_call: TRBJ1-2
cdr3_nt: TGCAGCGTGGACAGGGAGTTTTATGGCTACACCTTC
cdr3_aa: CSVDREFYGYTF

d_call: -
clone_size: few
v_call: TRBV29-1
j_call: TRBJ1-3
cdr3_nt: TGCAGCGTTGAAGGAGCACAGAGGGCTGGAAACACCATATATTTT
cdr3_aa: CSVEGAQRAGNTIYF

d_call: TRBD1
clone_size: -
v_call: TRBV11-2
j_call: TRBJ2-1
cdr3_nt: TGTGCCAGCAGCTTATCGGGACAGGGATACAATGAGCAGTTCTTC
cdr3_aa: CASSLSGQGYNEQFF

d_call: -
clone_size: few
v_call: TRBV5-1
j_call: TRBJ1-1
cdr3_nt: TGCGCCAGCAGCTTGAAGACAGCTACTGAAGCTTTCTTT
cdr3_aa: CASSLKTATEAFF

d_call: -
clone_size: -
v_call: TRBV2
j_call: TRBJ2-1
cdr3_nt: TGTGCCAGGGGGGCGGGCAATGAGCAGTTCTTC
cdr3_aa: CARGAGNEQFF

d_call: -
clone_size: few
v_call: TRBV4-1
j_call: TRBJ2-7
cdr3_nt: TGCGCCAGCAGCCAAGCAGGAGCCTACGAGCAGTACTTC
cdr3_aa: CASSQAGAYEQYF

d_call: TRBD2
clone_size: few
v_call: TRBV30
j_call: TRBJ2-5
cdr3_nt: TGTGCCTGGAACCGAGCGGGGGGCCAAGAGACCCAGTACTTC
cdr3_aa: CAWNRAGGQETQYF

d_call: -
clone_size: -
v_call: TRBV5-6
j_call: TRBJ2-1
cdr3_nt: TGTGCCAGCAGCCCGGACTGGGGATCCAATGAGCAGTTCTTC
cdr3_aa: CASSPDWGSNEQFF

d_call: TRBD1
clone_size: -
v_call: TRBV25-1
j_call: TRBJ1-1
cdr3_nt: TGTGCCAGCAGTGCCTGGGACAGGGGGCCGGGTTCTAGTGCTTTCTTT
cdr3_aa: CASSAWDRGPGSSAFF

d_call: TRBD1
clone_size: few
v_call: TRBV30
j_call: TRBJ2-7
cdr3_nt: TGTGCCTGCCTACCACAGGGGGCATCCTACGAGCAGTACTTC
cdr3_aa: CACLPQGASYEQYF

d_call: -
clone_size: -
v_call: TRBV30
j_call: TRBJ1-6
cdr3_nt: TGTGCCTGGAGTGTCGATTCACCCCTCCACTTT
cdr3_aa: CAWSVDSPLHF

d_call: -
clone_size: -
v_call: TRBV6-6
j_call: TRBJ2-3
cdr3_nt: TGTGCCAGCAGTTACTCGAGTGGCGATACGCAGTATTTT
cdr3_aa: CASSYSSGDTQYF

d_call: TRBD1
clone_size: -
v_call: TRBV29-1
j_call: TRBJ1-2
cdr3_nt: TGCAGCGTTGAAAGCCCCTTCCAGGGGGCGGACTATGGCTACACCTTC
cdr3_aa: CSVESPFQGADYGYTF

d_call: TRBD2
clone_size: few
v_call: TRBV7-9
j_call: TRBJ2-1
cdr3_nt: TGTGCCAGCAGCGGGCGACTAGCGAGGGTTTACAATGAGCAGTTCTTC
cdr3_aa: CASSGRLARVYNEQFF

d_call: TRBD1
clone_size: few
v_call: TRBV7-2
j_call: TRBJ2-6
cdr3_nt: TGTGCCAGCAGCTTAGCGACAGGGGGCGAGGATGGGGCCAACGTCCTGACTTTC
cdr3_aa: CASSLATGGEDGANVLTF

d_call: TRBD2
clone_size: -
v_call: TRBV27
j_call: TRBJ2-7
cdr3_nt: TGTGCCAGCAGCTTCTCGGGAGGCCAGGAGTACTTC
cdr3_aa: CASSFSGGQEYF

d_call: -
clone_size: few
v_call: TRBV7-9
j_call: TRBJ2-1
cdr3_nt: TGTGCCAGCAGCTTAGCGAAGGGGGGGCCCGACAATGAGCAGTTCTTC
cdr3_aa: CASSLAKGGPDNEQFF

d_call: TRBD1
clone_size: -
v_call: TRBV30
j_call: TRBJ1-6
cdr3_nt: TGTGCCTGGGCCTCCGGGACAGGGCCCAATCCCCTCCACTTT
cdr3_aa: CAWASGTGPNPLHF

d_call: -
clone_size: -
v_call: TRBV29-1
j_call: TRBJ1-1
cdr3_nt: TGCGGAATTCGACAGGAGGGCACTGAAGCTTTCTTT
cdr3_aa: CGIRQEGTEAFF

d_call: -
clone_size: -
v_call: TRBV2
j_call: TRBJ1-2
cdr3_nt: TGTGCCAGCAGTGAGGTGAACTATGGCTACACCTTC
cdr3_aa: CASSEVNYGYTF

d_call: -
clone_size: few
v_call: TRBV6-4
j_call: TRBJ1-2
cdr3_nt: TGTGCCAGCAGTGACTCGGAGGGGGAGGGCTACACCTTC
cdr3_aa: CASSDSEGEGYTF

d_call: -
clone_size: -
v_call: TRBV27
j_call: TRBJ2-5
cdr3_nt: TGTGCCAGCGGAGTGCGGGAGACCCAGTACTTC
cdr3_aa: CASGVRETQYF

d_call: -
clone_size: -
v_call: TRBV15
j_call: TRBJ2-5
cdr3_nt: TGTGCCACCAGCACGGGACCGCCACAAGAGACCCAGTACTTC
cdr3_aa: CATSTGPPQETQYF

d_call: TRBD2
clone_size: medium-sized
v_call: TRBV6-4
j_call: TRBJ2-3
cdr3_nt: TGTGCCAGCAGTGACTCGACTAGCGGTAGCACAGATACGCAGTATTTT
cdr3_aa: CASSDSTSGSTDTQYF

d_call: -
clone_size: -
v_call: TRBV5-1
j_call: TRBJ2-5
cdr3_nt: TGCGCCAGCAGCCGGCGAGAGCAAGAGACCCAGTACTTC
cdr3_aa: CASSRREQETQYF

d_call: -
clone_size: few
v_call: TRBV29-1
j_call: TRBJ2-7
cdr3_nt: TGCAGCGTTGCCTATTCCGAGCCCGGCGAGCAGTACTTC
cdr3_aa: CSVAYSEPGEQYF

d_call: -
clone_size: few
v_call: TRBV2
j_call: TRBJ1-1
cdr3_nt: TGTGCCAGCAGAAAGGGGGGGAGTACTGAAGCTTTCTTT
cdr3_aa: CASRKGGSTEAFF

d_call: -
clone_size: -
v_call: TRBV29-1
j_call: TRBJ2-7
cdr3_nt: TGCAGCGTTTTTGATACGGACGGTTCCTACGAGCAGTACTTC
cdr3_aa: CSVFDTDGSYEQYF

d_call: -
clone_size: -
v_call: TRBV9
j_call: TRBJ1-1
cdr3_nt: TGTGCCAGCAGCGGGGCAGGGAGAATGAACACTGAAGCTTTCTTT
cdr3_aa: CASSGAGRMNTEAFF

d_call: -
clone_size: -
v_call: TRBV13
j_call: TRBJ2-7
cdr3_nt: TGTGCCAGCAGCTCACAGGGTAACGAGCAGTACTTC
cdr3_aa: CASSSQGNEQYF

d_call: -
clone_size: few
v_call: TRBV29-1
j_call: TRBJ2-2
cdr3_nt: TGCAGCGTTGTACCTGGGGCATCGGGGAACACCGGGGAGCTGTTTTTT
cdr3_aa: CSVVPGASGNTGELFF

d_call: -
clone_size: -
v_call: TRBV7-2
j_call: TRBJ2-5
cdr3_nt: TGTGCCAGCAGCTTTCTGGGGATCCAAGAGACCCAGTACTTC
cdr3_aa: CASSFLGIQETQYF

d_call: -
clone_size: -
v_call: TRBV14
j_call: TRBJ1-6
cdr3_nt: TGTGCCAGCAGCCAAGAACTTAGGCACTCCTATAATTCACCCCTCCACTTT
cdr3_aa: CASSQELRHSYNSPLHF

d_call: -
clone_size: -
v_call: TRBV2
j_call: TRBJ1-1
cdr3_nt: TGTGCCAGCAGTGAAGAAGGTGGTGGTCACCTGAACACTGAAGCTTTCTTT
cdr3_aa: CASSEEGGGHLNTEAFF

d_call: -
clone_size: few
v_call: TRBV7-9
j_call: TRBJ2-2
cdr3_nt: TGTGCCAGCAGCAAGGACAGCGGGGAGCTGTTTTTT
cdr3_aa: CASSKDSGELFF